This T cell receptor (beta chain) was recorded in a study of shared clonotypes between healthy human individuals (dated by TCRdb to 2020 to 2021). Notes on the research overall: Three men and a couple of women, aged 18 to 49 years, made up the cohort. For each donor, three plates each were used for CD4 naive and CD4 memory, two plates were used for CD8 naive, and one plate was used for CD8 memory. To estimate repertoire size and how much clonotypes are shared between individuals, the study performed deep sequencing of blood TCR repertoires from about 5 healthy adults. Libraries were prepared and TCR repertoires were sequenced by different laboratories using diverse techniques, in order to increase sequencing depth and limit assay-specific biases. Between about 0.8 and 9 billion PBMCs per donor were obtained by leukapheresis.

Donors were healthy HIV-negative adults with no recently reported acute infections or vaccinations. Only Caucasian adults living in Nashville, Tennessee, USA were represented among the donors. CD4+ T cells were enriched by magnetic negative selection; naive cells were then positively selected on CD45RA, and the negative fraction formed the memory subset. Blood was obtained by leukapheresis, after which PBMCs were separated by Ficoll-Histopaque density gradient centrifugation and cryopreserved in liquid nitrogen vapor phase. Analytical flow cytometry was used to check the purity and quantity of every magnetically sorted T cell population. Genomic DNA was isolated from every sorted fraction and measured by UV absorbance on a Nanodrop 2000c. The paper as a whole reports these results and caveats: Sampling was restricted to blood, and TCR repertoires in tissues likely differ from the TCR repertoires found in blood. Pairwise subsampling indicated that sequencing depth was expected to affect the degree of clonotype sharing among donors. Because the study included only a small number of donors, the genetic and exposure-history diversity represented was limited. Incomplete sequencing was indicated by rarefaction of sorted-subset datasets, despite the large sequencing depth. About 4.5% of naive CD4, 3.5% of naive CD8, approximately 2% of memory CD4, and approximately 0.39% of memory CD8 clonotypes were shared across several donors. Estimated clonotype richness was generally larger for naive than for memory subsets. Clonotypes shared by all four sorted-subset donors showed higher generation probabilities than non-shared clonotypes.

Using the deep immunoSEQ assay, multiplex PCR amplified TCR CDR3 regions from genomic DNA. Genomic DNA extracted from each cell subset was distributed evenly over all wells of several immunoSEQ 96-well plates, and each plate served as one replicate. For sorted subsets, around 200 ng genomic DNA, equal to 30,000 to 35,000 T cell genomes, was loaded into each replicate PCR. Purified libraries were measured with a Qubit 3.0 fluorometer, size-checked on a Bioanalyzer 2100, and measured again with the KAPA Library Quantification kit. A separate single-read 150-cycle Illumina NextSeq 550 flow cell was used to sequence each immunoSEQ 96-well plate. In the source study's methods: The immunoSEQ output contained only junctional sequences without quality scores, so filtering could not match that applied to full-length reads. To assign V/J genes and CDR3, sequences were annotated using PyIR, a Python wrapper for IgBLAST v1.9, with IMGT germline references. Any read was removed if the V/J assignment was weak (E-value above 1e-6), the CDR3 was missing, or the read contained stop codons, out-of-frame junctions, or ambiguous translated residues. A V3J clonotype was defined by an identical inferred V gene, J gene, and CDR3 amino acid sequence. Percentage overlap between repertoires was calculated by dividing the number of shared unique clonotypes by the size of the smaller repertoire. RTK rarefaction, the Chao1 estimator, and Recon v2.1 estimates of unobserved clonotypes were used to assess repertoire richness. For all TCRbeta clonotypes obtained by the gDNA method from a few donors, generation probabilities were computed with OLGA. The immuneACCESS repertoire file appears here via TCRdb, limited to in-frame rearrangements. These files lack a portion of the clones; in checked studies, under half of the deficit traces to unresolved V genes, and the cause of the others is not known. Clone size and the V and J calls come from that table; the DNA yielded D and trimming. This sample holds millions of clones; roughly 92% were observed only once. Over 0.12% of the sample rests with the top ten.

Taken from the germline V gene (reference sequence), the CDR1 and CDR2 loops are GTSNPN and SVGIG. Trimming removed 3 bases from V and 1 base from J, leaving 9 bases between the germline ends. The cysteine opens and the phenylalanine closes a CDR3 of 13 amino acids. Of all the DNA, just the CDR3 is kept, 39 bases in frame from base 1. This clone was seen only a few times. Its antigen remains unidentified. Base qualities are not recorded, but no much larger clone differs from it by a single base. The source material was naive CD4+ T cells sorted from blood. Explained via the paper, the cell subset or site label denotes: CD45RA+ positively selected. This TCR was recovered from a man aged 18 to 35 in good health. Recombination linked TRBV30 to TRBJ1-1, with TRBD1 perhaps the D gene, on 5 matching bases. The CDR3 reads CAWRIQGNTEAFF. The DNA sequence is as follows: TGTGCCTGGAGGATTCAGGGGAACACTGAAGCTTTCTTT. With all but the CDR3 taken from the reference TRBV30 and TRBJ1-1 genes, the full variable domain is: SQTIHQWPATLVQPVGSPLSLECTVEGTSNPNLYWYRQAAGRGLQLLFYSVGIGQISSEVPQNLSASRPQDRQFILSSKKLLLSDSGFYLCAWRIQGNTEAFFGQGTRLTVV.